This T cell receptor beta chain was retrieved from a study of blood T cell repertoires in COVID-19. Study as a whole: Acute-phase and convalescent COVID-19 samples originated in the United States, Italy and Spain. PBMCs, B-cell-depleted T cells, or T cells were the source of the cDNA or gDNA that made up the material.

Per the original methods: Reference gene primer amplification gave estimated nucleated cell counts. The table came from immunoSEQ multiplex PCR; TCRdb's copy has only in-frame clones and leaves some out. V and J calls and clone size are those listed in that table; D and trimming were worked out from the DNA. The repertoire holds 120,000 or so clones, with about four fifths as singletons. Germline V lookup: CDR1 SGHRS, CDR2 YFSETQ. The V gene lost 4 bases and the J gene lost 1 base, with 5 bases spanning the gap. CDR3 length: 13 amino acids. The chain carries TRBV5-1 and TRBJ2-2; D perhaps matches TRBD2 (5 bases). This TCR derives from a man between 60 and 75 years old with acute or convalescent COVID-19. Sequencing was performed on peripheral blood. The CDR3 DNA follows: TGCGCCAGCAGCGGGAGGAACACCGGGGAGCTGTTTTTT. It specifies CASSGRNTGELFF. Complete variable domain (other parts from reference TRBV5-1 and TRBJ2-2): KAGVTQTPRYLIKTRGQQVTLSCSPISGHRSVSWYQQTPGQGLQFLFEYFSETQRNKGNFPGRFSGRQFSNSRSEMNVSTLELGDSALYLCASSGRNTGELFFGEGSRLTVL.